Presented here are 18 T cell receptor beta chains from one specimen sequenced in a study of shared clonotypes between healthy human individuals. This table comes from immunoSEQ multiplex PCR, and its TCRdb copy is limited to in-frame clones, with some not included. The data hold about 1 million clones, with approximately 68% observed a single time. Sequences were obtained from memory CD4+ T cells sorted from blood. The subset denotes: CD45RA-negative fraction. Receptor source: a man aged 18 to 30 in good health.

This rearrangement joins TRBV7-2 to TRBJ2-2, with 8 bases fitting TRBD2. The CDR3 is 15 amino acids. Germline CDR1 SGHTA, CDR2 FQGNSA. Trimming removed 5 bases from V and 1 base from J; junction bases left unmatched: 3. This CDR3 is CASSPSGGNTGELFF. CDR3 bases: TGTGCCAGCAGCCCCAGCGGGGGGAACACCGGGGAGCTGTTTTTT.

With regard to this clone: The same CDR3 also results from other DNA sequences found in this sample. The rearrangement uses TRBV30 and TRBJ2-5, with 13 bases fitting TRBD2. J lost 5 bases, V lost 5 bases, and 5 bases had no gene match. The CDR3 runs to 14 residues. Germline V CDR1 and CDR2: GTSNPN, SVGIG (reference sequence). In DNA, the CDR3 is TGTGCCTGGGGGGGACTAGCGGGACAGGAGACCCAGTACTTC. Amino acid sequence: CAWGGLAGQETQYF.

The rearrangement joins TRBV11-3 to TRBJ2-7; the match to TRBD1 covers 8 bases. V shed 2 bases, J shed 6 bases, and the junction held 3 bases outside the gene matches. The CDR3 covers 13 residues. Germline CDR1 and CDR2: SGHNT and YENEEA. The CDR3 DNA reads as TGTGCCAGCAGCTTACAGGGGGCAAGCGAGCAGTACTTC. It codes for CASSLQGASEQYF.

The rearrangement uses TRBV18 and TRBJ2-5, with a tentative D call TRBD1 (5 bases). The V gene's germline CDR1 is KGHSH and CDR2 LQKENI. The CDR3 runs to 13 residues. V lost 3 bases to trimming and J lost 5 bases, with 10 bases between them. The CDR3 protein is CASSPPNRETQYF. The CDR3 coding sequence is TGTGCCAGCTCACCCCCCAACAGGGAGACCCAGTACTTC.

This clone was picked up a small number of times. The chain uses TRBV28 and TRBJ1-1; the D is unclear. Trimming shortened V by 1 base and J by 6 bases, and 3 bases separated the two germline ends. The CDR3 runs to 11 residues. Germline V lookup: CDR1 MDHEN, CDR2 SYDVKM. As DNA, the CDR3 is TGTGCCAGCAGTTTATACGCTGAAGCTTTCTTT. Amino acids: CASSLYAEAFF.

This sequence joins TRBV12-5 and TRBJ2-1; D perhaps matches TRBD2 (6 bases). The CDR3 sequence is 13 residues long. V lost 6 bases, J lost 4 bases, and 10 bases lay in between. Germline V CDR1 and CDR2: LGHNT, FRNRAP. This chain's CDR3 is CASGPGLYNEQFF. CDR3 sequence (DNA): TGTGCTAGTGGGCCGGGACTTTACAATGAGCAGTTCTTC.

The chain is built from TRBV28 and TRBJ1-2; D uncertain. Trimming pared 7 bases from V and 1 base from J, leaving 16 bases between. This CDR3 is built from 15 residues. In germline, CDR1 is MDHEN, CDR2 SYDVKM. The DNA for the CDR3 is TGTGCCAGCAAGGGAGAGGCAGGACTTAACTATGGCTACACCTTC. Translating it yields CASKGEAGLNYGYTF.

A word on this clone: This sequence may be a read error, since a much larger clone differs from it by one base. This sequence joins TRBV5-6 and TRBJ1-1; 7 positions agree with TRBD1. From germline, CDR1 is SGHDT and CDR2 YYEEEE. With V trimmed by 2 bases and J by 5 bases, 0 bases remained unmatched. The CDR3 is made up of 12 amino acids. The CDR3 sequence is CASSLQGTEAFF. CDR3 DNA: TGTGCCAGCAGCTTACAGGGGACTGAAGCTTTCTTT.

V is TRBV7-2 and J is TRBJ1-5, with 7 nucleotides matching TRBD1. The ends lost 5 bases at V and 3 bases at J; junction bases unmatched: 7. The CDR3 loop spans 15 amino acids. In germline, CDR1 is SGHTA, CDR2 FQGNSA. CDR3 residues: CASSPGGFNNQPQHF. The CDR3 region has the DNA TGTGCCAGCAGCCCAGGGGGATTCAACAATCAGCCCCAGCATTTT. Drawing the rest from reference TRBV7-2 and TRBJ1-5, the complete variable domain is GAGVSQSPSNKVTEKGKDVELRCDPISGHTALYWYRQSLGQGLEFLIYFQGNSAPDKSGLPSDRFSAERTGGSVSTLTIQRTQQEDSAVYLCASSPGGFNNQPQHFGDGTRLSIL.

J is TRBJ1-3 and V is TRBV5-1; 9 bases are shared with TRBD1. Trimming removed 5 bases from V and 0 bases from J; junction bases left unmatched: 15. From germline, CDR1 is SGHRS and CDR2 YFSETQ. The CDR3 sequence is 19 residues long. The CDR3 here is CASSRDSGGQGSSGNTIYF. The DNA for the CDR3 is TGCGCCAGCAGTCGGGACAGCGGCGGACAGGGGAGCTCTGGAAACACCATATATTTT.

This chain joins TRBV18 and TRBJ1-2; 8 nucleotides align to TRBD1. J was trimmed by 4 bases and V by 0 bases; bases with no gene match: 4. From germline, CDR1 is KGHSH and CDR2 LQKENI. This CDR3 is built from 15 residues. Here the CDR3 DNA reads TGTGCCAGCTCACCACCGGCAGGGGGCCGCTATGGCTACACCTTC. It encodes CASSPPAGGRYGYTF.

The chain carries TRBV28 and TRBJ2-7; TRBD1 agrees at 7 bases. The CDR3 spans 16 residues. The germline V gene has CDR1 MDHEN and CDR2 SYDVKM. With V trimmed by 10 bases and J by 2 bases, 17 bases remained unmatched. CDR3 sequence: CATRSTWGTATYEQYF. CDR3 coding DNA: TGTGCCACCCGTTCCACCTGGGGGACAGCTACCTACGAGCAGTACTTC.

The V and J genes are TRBV7-2 and TRBJ2-1, with 7 bases aligning to TRBD2. Looked up from germline, CDR1 is SGHTA and CDR2 is FQGNSA. The CDR3 is 16 residues long. Trimming cost V 5 bases and J 5 bases; bases outside gene matches: 12. The CDR3 loop is CASSPRGGRGHNEQFF. For the CDR3, the DNA is TGTGCCAGCAGCCCCCGGGGCGGGAGAGGGCACAATGAGCAGTTCTTC.

This clone was seen only once. The sample holds other DNA sequences that translate to the same CDR3. The rearrangement links TRBV5-1 to TRBJ2-7; D unresolved. CDR3 length: 13 amino acids. Germline V gene lookup returns CDR1 SGHRS and CDR2 YFSETQ. The ends were cut back, 4 bases at V and 0 bases at J, with 8 bases in the middle. DNA for the CDR3: TGCGCCAGCAGCCTTGCGCCCTCCTACGAGCAGTACTTC. Its translation: CASSLAPSYEQYF.

This clone appeared many times. The sample carries other DNA sequences with the same CDR3. The chain links TRBV5-6 to TRBJ2-5; D is uncertain. CDR1 and CDR2 from the germline V gene are SGHDT and YYEEEE. The CDR3 runs to 13 residues. The germline V and J ends were trimmed by 0 bases and 2 bases, with 5 bases remaining between them. CDR3 in DNA: TGTGCCAGCAGCTTGGGACAACAAGAGACCCAGTACTTC. Translated: CASSLGQQETQYF.

V gene TRBV6-5 combines with J gene TRBJ2-7, with D hard to call. This CDR3 has 15 residues. The V gene's germline CDR1 is MNHEY and CDR2 SVGAGI. Trimming pared 6 bases from V and 3 bases from J, leaving 18 bases between. Here the CDR3 reads CASSSDGLLYYEQYF. In DNA, the CDR3 is TGTGCCAGCAGCTCTGACGGTCTATTATACTACGAGCAGTACTTC.

The chain employs TRBV19 and TRBJ2-1, with 8 bases aligning to TRBD1. The J segment lost 10 bases and the V segment lost 5 bases, leaving 13 bases of the junction unmatched. There are 15 residues in the CDR3. Per germline, CDR1 LNHDA and CDR2 SQIVND (reference sequence). CDR3 loop: CASSAAGGGIMEQFF. The DNA for the CDR3 is TGTGCCAGTAGTGCGGCAGGGGGCGGCATAATGGAGCAGTTCTTC.

CDR3 sequence reads: CASSEPGTVNGGEQFF. CDR3 DNA: TGTGCCAGCAGTGAGCCCGGGACAGTAAATGGGGGTGAGCAGTTCTTC. The chain combines TRBV25-1 with TRBJ2-1; 7 bases match TRBD1. The V segment lost 3 bases and the J segment 9 bases; nucleotides outside the gene matches: 14. The CDR3 is made up of 16 amino acids. Looked up from germline, CDR1 is MGHDK and CDR2 is SYGVNS.